These T cell receptor beta chains were read from a single sample in a study of blood T cell repertoires in COVID-19. Assay: immunoSEQ multiplex PCR; the TCRdb copy retains only in-frame clones and omits some. The repertoire includes 180,000 or so clones, 80% to 90% of them detected once, and approximately 10% sits in the top ten. Input material: peripheral blood. The origin of the receptors is a woman older than 75 with COVID-19, enrolled during active disease. The CDR3 runs from the conserved cysteine through the conserved F or W. The D gene is left open where the match is weak. The size entry is marked missing in some rows and otherwise reads once, few, many or a size class.

V gene	J gene	clone size	D gene	CDR3 protein	CDR3 DNA
TRBV7-2	TRBJ2-1	many	.	CASSFNRDNEQFF	TGTGCCAGCAGCTTCAACAGGGACAATGAGCAGTTCTTC
TRBV6-6	TRBJ1-1	.	TRBD1	CASSQGDRGRVTEAFF	TGTGCCAGCAGTCAAGGGGACAGGGGGCGAGTTACTGAAGCTTTCTTT
TRBV28	TRBJ1-1	few	.	CASRGRREAFF	TGTGCCAGCAGGGGTCGGAGGGAAGCTTTCTTT
TRBV4-3	TRBJ2-7	.	.	CASSQEGGGESSYEQYF	TGCGCCAGCAGCCAAGAAGGAGGAGGGGAAAGCTCCTACGAGCAGTACTTC
TRBV24-1	TRBJ2-1	once	TRBD2	CATGGEATSGRAGLDEQFF	TGTGCCACCGGGGGTGAGGCTACTAGCGGGAGGGCCGGCCTCGATGAGCAGTTCTTC
TRBV2	TRBJ2-7	.	.	CASLLLEEDEQYF	TGTGCCAGCCTTCTTCTGGAGGAGGACGAGCAGTACTTC
TRBV6-5	TRBJ1-5	.	.	CASSYGGNQPQHF	TGTGCCAGCAGTTACGGAGGTAATCAGCCCCAGCATTTT
TRBV10-3	TRBJ1-1	.	.	CAIKAGGNTEAFF	TGTGCCATCAAGGCTGGCGGAAACACTGAAGCTTTCTTT
TRBV19	TRBJ1-2	.	TRBD1	CASRTGPKGGYTF	TGTGCCAGTAGGACAGGGCCCAAGGGCGGCTACACCTTC
TRBV10-3	TRBJ1-4	.	.	CAISVGGDREKLFF	TGTGCCATCAGTGTCGGGGGGGACCGTGAAAAACTGTTTTTT
TRBV7-2	TRBJ2-3	.	TRBD2	CASSLRSGRVSDTQYF	TGTGCCAGCAGCTTGCGTAGCGGGAGGGTGTCGGATACGCAGTATTTT
TRBV30	TRBJ2-2	.	.	CAWSGLREAGELFF	TGTGCCTGGAGTGGGTTGAGGGAAGCCGGGGAGCTGTTTTTT
TRBV5-1	TRBJ2-5	once	.	CASSVGRGSLGETQYF	TGCGCCAGCAGCGTGGGCAGGGGAAGTTTGGGAGAGACCCAGTACTTC
TRBV2	TRBJ1-2	.	.	CASNGLLYGYTF	TGTGCCAGCAACGGACTACTATATGGCTACACCTTC
TRBV27	TRBJ2-3	.	TRBD2	CATSISGRRTDTQYF	TGTGCCACCTCGATCAGCGGGAGGCGGACAGATACGCAGTATTTT
TRBV13	TRBJ2-3	.	TRBD2	CASSSGLAGGTDTQYF	TGTGCCAGCAGCTCGGGACTAGCGGGGGGCACAGATACGCAGTATTTT
TRBV24-1	TRBJ2-1	many	TRBD2	CATSDSSGEAYNEQFF	TGTGCCACCAGTGATTCTAGCGGGGAAGCCTACAATGAGCAGTTCTTC